These 14 T cell receptor beta chains were sequenced from one sample in a study of shared clonotypes between healthy human individuals. The table came from immunoSEQ multiplex PCR; TCRdb's copy has only in-frame clones and leaves some out. The sample holds more than 1.2 million clones, approximately 98.5% seen once. The specimen sequenced was naive CD4+ T cells sorted from blood. Described subset: CD45RA+ positively selected. Receptor source: a man aged 30-40 years in good health.

The chain uses TRBV28 and TRBJ2-3; 7 positions agree with TRBD1. The germline CDR1 and CDR2 sequences are MDHEN and SYDVKM. This CDR3 is built from 15 residues. V shed 7 bases and J 1 base; nucleotides not matched to a gene: 8. The CDR3 spells CASKTGAEGTDTQYF. In nucleotides, the CDR3 is TGTGCCAGCAAAACAGGGGCGGAGGGCACAGATACGCAGTATTTT.

V gene TRBV4-3 combines with J gene TRBJ1-2, with a weak D call TRBD1 (5 bases). The CDR3 is made up of 14 amino acids. Germline assignment: CDR1 LGHNA and CDR2 YSLEER. V gave up 1 base and J gave up 4 bases, with 10 bases separating them. CDR3 loop: CASSQVLDSYGYTF. Written as DNA, the CDR3 is TGCGCCAGCAGCCAAGTTCTAGACAGCTATGGCTACACCTTC.

The V gene is TRBV27, the J gene TRBJ2-1, with 8 nucleotides matching TRBD2. V lost 5 bases to trimming and J lost 6 bases; unmatched junction nucleotides: 6. The CDR3 is 14 residues long. Germline V gene sequence: CDR1 MNHEY, CDR2 SMNVEV (reference sequence). CDR3: CASSLRTSINEQFF. CDR3 nucleotides: TGTGCCAGCAGTCTCCGGACTAGCATCAATGAGCAGTTCTTC.

The rearrangement uses TRBV5-6 and TRBJ1-2; D may be TRBD1 (6 bases). CDR1 and CDR2 (germline): SGHDT, YYEEEE. The CDR3 extends over 13 amino acids. Trimming removed 0 bases at V and 8 bases at J, with 11 bases between. Here the CDR3 reads CASSLALGGGYTF. CDR3 nucleotide sequence: TGTGCCAGCAGCTTGGCCCTCGGGGGCGGCTACACCTTC.

The chain carries TRBV9 and TRBJ1-1; tentatively, D is TRBD1 (6 bases). The CDR3 is 14 residues long. V gave up 0 bases and J gave up 7 bases, with 13 bases separating them. From germline, CDR1 is SGDLS and CDR2 YYNGEE. This CDR3 is CASSVGIQGDEAFF. The CDR3 nucleotides read TGTGCCAGCAGCGTAGGAATACAGGGAGATGAAGCTTTCTTT.

This clone was observed a single time. V usage is TRBV2 and J usage is TRBJ2-1, with 13 bases aligning to TRBD2. From germline, CDR1 is SNHLY and CDR2 FYNNEI. The CDR3 runs 15 residues. The V and J ends lost 5 bases and 8 bases, in that order; junction bases with no gene match: 6. CDR3 sequence: CASSSGTSGTYEQFF. The CDR3 bases are TGTGCCAGCAGTTCCGGGACTAGCGGGACGTATGAGCAGTTCTTC.

The chain carries TRBV10-1 and TRBJ2-1; the match to TRBD2 covers 7 bases. Germline values: CDR1 WNHNN, CDR2 SYGVQD (reference sequence). Germline trimming cut 0 bases from V and 8 bases from J; bases unmatched to any gene: 7. CDR3 length: 15 residues. The CDR3 reads CASSESGAGEHEQFF. The CDR3, as DNA: TGCGCCAGCAGTGAGTCCGGGGCGGGAGAGCATGAGCAGTTCTTC.

V usage is TRBV7-9 and J usage is TRBJ2-2; the D gene is possibly TRBD2 (6 bases). The germline V gene encodes CDR1 SEHNR and CDR2 FQNEAQ (reference sequence). The CDR3 loop spans 15 amino acids. With 5 bases removed from V and 5 bases from J, the gap between germline ends came to 15 bases. The CDR3 DNA reads TGTGCCAGCAGCCCCTCGGGGGTCGGGACCGGGGAGCTGTTTTTT. It encodes CASSPSGVGTGELFF.

This clone was counted a single time. V usage is TRBV5-4 and J usage is TRBJ2-3, with D uncertain. Germline lookup yields CDR1 SGHNT and CDR2 YYREEE (reference sequence). Trimming stripped 1 base from V and 0 bases from J, with 6 bases between. This CDR3 is 14 amino acids long. For the CDR3, the DNA is TGTGCCAGCAGCTTGAAAGGGAGCACAGATACGCAGTATTTT. Its protein is CASSLKGSTDTQYF.

V is TRBV5-1 and J is TRBJ2-5, with 9 bases fitting TRBD1. The CDR3 loop spans 14 amino acids. V was clipped by 4 bases and J by 5 bases; unmatched bases: 6. CDR1 is SGHRS, CDR2 YFSETQ, per germline. The CDR3: CASSVFGTGETQYF. The CDR3 DNA sequence: TGCGCCAGCAGCGTTTTCGGGACAGGGGAGACCCAGTACTTC.

This chain connects TRBV29-1 to TRBJ2-5; TRBD1 aligns across 7 bases. The V and J ends lost 6 bases and 3 bases, in that order; junction bases with no gene match: 4. This CDR3 comprises 12 residues. From germline, CDR1 is SQVTM and CDR2 ANQGSEA. This chain's CDR3 is CSVHRGEETQYF. CDR3 DNA: TGCAGCGTACACAGGGGAGAAGAGACCCAGTACTTC. The full variable domain, completed using reference TRBV29-1 and TRBJ2-5, is SAVISQKPSRDICQRGTSLTIQCQVDSQVTMMFWYRQQPGQSLTLIATANQGSEATYESGFVIDKFPISRPNLTFSTLTVSNMSPEDSSIYLCSVHRGEETQYFGPGTRLLVL.

V is TRBV5-1 and J is TRBJ2-5; D is undetermined. CDR1 and CDR2 from the germline V gene are SGHRS and YFSETQ. The CDR3 is 13 residues long. The ends were cut back, 6 bases at V and 2 bases at J, with 11 bases in the middle. The CDR3: CASTGNPQETQYF. CDR3 DNA: TGCGCCAGCACGGGTAACCCACAAGAGACCCAGTACTTC.

The chain carries TRBV4-1 and TRBJ1-3; D is ambiguous. The germline V gene encodes CDR1 MGHRA and CDR2 YSYEKL. The CDR3 runs to 14 residues. V lost 2 bases to trimming and J lost 3 bases, with 8 bases between them. As DNA, the CDR3 is TGCGCCAGCAGCCAATCTGACTTTGGAAACACCATATATTTT. Translation gives CASSQSDFGNTIYF.

V and J are TRBV5-4 and TRBJ2-7; D not certain. The CDR3 consists of 15 residues. Trimming pared 2 bases from V and 6 bases from J, leaving 18 bases between. The germline CDR1 and CDR2 sequences are SGHNT and YYREEE (reference sequence). The CDR3 DNA reads as TGTGCCAGCAGCTTAAGCCTAAGTCAAGACACCGAGCAGTACTTC. It yields the protein CASSLSLSQDTEQYF.